The entry that follows covers one T cell receptor beta chain sequence. The CDR3 is made up of 14 amino acids. The germline CDR1 and CDR2 sequences are MNHEY and SVGAGI. The ends lost 5 bases at V and 4 bases at J; junction bases unmatched: 6. Clones were sequenced by immunoSEQ multiplex PCR, and TCRdb holds only the in-frame ones, with some missing. The table shows approximately 85,000 clones, with around four fifths occurring only once. This sample is part of a study of blood T cell repertoires in COVID-19. The J gene is TRBJ2-7, the V gene TRBV6-5; 9 bases align to TRBD1. The specimen was peripheral blood. This receptor was taken from an older woman with active or convalescent COVID-19. The CDR3 nucleotides read TGTGCCAGCAGTATGGGGACAGGGCATTACGAGCAGTACTTC. Translated: CASSMGTGHYEQYF.